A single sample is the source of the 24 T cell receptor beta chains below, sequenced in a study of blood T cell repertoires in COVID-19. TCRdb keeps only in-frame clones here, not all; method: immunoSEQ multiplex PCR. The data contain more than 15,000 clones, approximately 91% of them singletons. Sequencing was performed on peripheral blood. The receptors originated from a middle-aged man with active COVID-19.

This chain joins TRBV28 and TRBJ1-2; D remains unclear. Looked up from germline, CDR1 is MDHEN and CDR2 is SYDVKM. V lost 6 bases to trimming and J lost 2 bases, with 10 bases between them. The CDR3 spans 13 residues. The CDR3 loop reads CASSLAANYGYTF. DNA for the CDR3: TGTGCCAGCAGCCTAGCAGCGAACTATGGCTACACCTTC.

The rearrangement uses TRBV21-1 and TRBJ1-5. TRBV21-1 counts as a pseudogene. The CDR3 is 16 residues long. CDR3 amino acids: CASSKFIAWRGQPQHF. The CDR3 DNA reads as TGTGCCAGCAGCAAATTTATAGCGTGGAGGGGTCAGCCCCAGCATTTT.

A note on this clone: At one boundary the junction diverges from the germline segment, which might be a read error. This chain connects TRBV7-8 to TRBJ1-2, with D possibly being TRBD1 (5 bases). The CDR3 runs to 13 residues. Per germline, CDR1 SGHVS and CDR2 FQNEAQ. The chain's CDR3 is CAISGRFTYGYTF. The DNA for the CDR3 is TGCGCAATTTCAGGGCGTTTTACCTATGGCTACACCTTC. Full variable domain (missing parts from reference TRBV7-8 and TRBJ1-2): GAGVSQSPRYKVAKRGQDVALRCDPISGHVSLFWYQQALGQGPEFLTYFQNEAQLDKSGLPSDRFFAERPEGSVSTLKIQRTQQEDSAVYLCAISGRFTYGYTFGSGTRLTVV.

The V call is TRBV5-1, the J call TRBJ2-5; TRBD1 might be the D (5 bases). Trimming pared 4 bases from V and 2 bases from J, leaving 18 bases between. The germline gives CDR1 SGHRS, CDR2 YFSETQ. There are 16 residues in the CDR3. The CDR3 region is CASSRRGPTLQETQYF. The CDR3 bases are TGCGCCAGCAGCCGTAGGGGCCCTACCCTTCAAGAGACCCAGTACTTC.

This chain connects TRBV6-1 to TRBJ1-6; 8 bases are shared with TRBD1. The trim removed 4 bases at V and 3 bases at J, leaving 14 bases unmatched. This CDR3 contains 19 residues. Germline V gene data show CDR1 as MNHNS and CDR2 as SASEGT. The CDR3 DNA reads TGTGCCAGCAGTGTCCGGGACAGGCACCCATCTATCTATAATTCACCCCTCCACTTT. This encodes CASSVRDRHPSIYNSPLHF.

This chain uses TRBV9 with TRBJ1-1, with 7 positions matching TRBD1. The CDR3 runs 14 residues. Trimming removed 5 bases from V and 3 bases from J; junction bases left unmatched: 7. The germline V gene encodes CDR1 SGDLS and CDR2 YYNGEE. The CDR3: CASSMEGADTEAFF. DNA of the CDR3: TGTGCCAGCAGTATGGAGGGGGCGGACACTGAAGCTTTCTTT.

For the CDR3, the DNA is TGTGCCAGCAGCCTAGCCGGGAGCCCACTCACAGATACGCAGTATTTT. Encoded protein: CASSLAGSPLTDTQYF. V is TRBV13 and J is TRBJ2-3, with a tentative D call TRBD2 (6 bases). This CDR3 has 16 residues. Germline CDR1 and CDR2: PRHDT and FYEKMQ (reference sequence). The V and J ends lost 5 bases and 2 bases respectively, with 17 bases between them. The full variable domain, in which reference TRBV13 and TRBJ2-3 provide the parts outside the CDR3, is AAGVIQSPRHLIKEKRETATLKCYPIPRHDTVYWYQQGPGQDPQFLISFYEKMQSDKGSIPDRFSAQQFSDYHSELNMSSLELGDSALYFCASSLAGSPLTDTQYFGPGTRLTVL.

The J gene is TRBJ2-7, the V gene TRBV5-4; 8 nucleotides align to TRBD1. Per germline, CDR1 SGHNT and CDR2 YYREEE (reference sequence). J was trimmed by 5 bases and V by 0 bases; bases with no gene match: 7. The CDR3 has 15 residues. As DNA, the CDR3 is TGTGCCAGCAGCTTGGGCGGACAGGGTCGGGACGAGCAGTACTTC. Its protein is CASSLGGQGRDEQYF. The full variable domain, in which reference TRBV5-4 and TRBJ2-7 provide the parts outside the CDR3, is ETGVTQSPTHLIKTRGQQVTLRCSSQSGHNTVSWYQQALGQGPQFIFQYYREEENGRGNFPPRFSGLQFPNYSSELNVNALELDDSALYLCASSLGGQGRDEQYFGPGTRLTVT.

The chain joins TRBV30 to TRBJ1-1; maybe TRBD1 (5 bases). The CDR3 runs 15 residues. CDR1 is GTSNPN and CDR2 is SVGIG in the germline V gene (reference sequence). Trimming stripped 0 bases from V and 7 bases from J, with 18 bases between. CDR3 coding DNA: TGTGCCTGGAGTGTACCCGGGACTCAAATGGGTGAAGCTTTCTTT. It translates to CAWSVPGTQMGEAFF.

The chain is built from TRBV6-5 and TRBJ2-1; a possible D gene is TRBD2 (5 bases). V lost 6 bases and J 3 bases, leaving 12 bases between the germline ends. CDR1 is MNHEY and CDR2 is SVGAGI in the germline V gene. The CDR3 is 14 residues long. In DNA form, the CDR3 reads TGTGCCAGCAGCTTAACTAGAAACTACAATGAGCAGTTCTTC. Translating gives CASSLTRNYNEQFF.

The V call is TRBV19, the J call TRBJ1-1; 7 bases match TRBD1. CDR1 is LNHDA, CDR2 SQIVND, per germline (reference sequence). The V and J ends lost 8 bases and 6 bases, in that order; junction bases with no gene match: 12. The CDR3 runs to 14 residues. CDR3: CASGTAHFRSEAFF. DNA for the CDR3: TGTGCCAGTGGGACAGCTCACTTTCGGTCTGAAGCTTTCTTT.

As DNA, the CDR3 is TGTGCCAGCACCCCCGAACTAGCGGGAGGCAATGAGCAGTTCTTC. This encodes CASTPELAGGNEQFF. The gene calls are TRBV7-4 and TRBJ2-1, with TRBD2 identical over 12 bases. The V gene's germline CDR1 is SGHVT and CDR2 SQSDAQ. Trimming at V came to 7 bases and at J to 6 bases, leaving 7 bases not matched to a gene. This CDR3 is built from 15 residues.

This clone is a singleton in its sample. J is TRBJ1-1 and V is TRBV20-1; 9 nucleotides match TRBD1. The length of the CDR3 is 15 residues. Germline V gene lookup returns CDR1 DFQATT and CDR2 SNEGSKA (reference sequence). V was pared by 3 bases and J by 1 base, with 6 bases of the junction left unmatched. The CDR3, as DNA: TGCAGTGCTAGTATCCCGGGACAGGGGAACACTGAAGCTTTCTTT. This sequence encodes CSASIPGQGNTEAFF.

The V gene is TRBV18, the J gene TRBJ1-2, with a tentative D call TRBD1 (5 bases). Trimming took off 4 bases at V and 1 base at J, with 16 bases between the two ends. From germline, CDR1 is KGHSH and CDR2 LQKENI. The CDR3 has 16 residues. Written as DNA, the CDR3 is TGTGCCAGCTCACTGAGCCGCGGGGCAATTAACTATGGCTACACCTTC. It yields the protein CASSLSRGAINYGYTF.

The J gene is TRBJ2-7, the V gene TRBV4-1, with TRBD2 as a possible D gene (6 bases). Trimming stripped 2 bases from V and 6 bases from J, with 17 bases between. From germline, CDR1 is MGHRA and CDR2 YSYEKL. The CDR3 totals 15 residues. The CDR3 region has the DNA TGCGCCAGCAGCCAATTTTATAGCGGAAAGGGCGAGCAGTACTTC. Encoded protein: CASSQFYSGKGEQYF.

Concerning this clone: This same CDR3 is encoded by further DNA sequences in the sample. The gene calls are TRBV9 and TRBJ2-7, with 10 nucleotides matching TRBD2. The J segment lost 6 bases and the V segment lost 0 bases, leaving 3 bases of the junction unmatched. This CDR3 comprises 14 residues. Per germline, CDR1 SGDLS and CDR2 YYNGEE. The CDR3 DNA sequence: TGTGCCAGCAGCGTAGGGGGACTAGCGAGCGAGCAGTACTTC. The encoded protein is CASSVGGLASEQYF.

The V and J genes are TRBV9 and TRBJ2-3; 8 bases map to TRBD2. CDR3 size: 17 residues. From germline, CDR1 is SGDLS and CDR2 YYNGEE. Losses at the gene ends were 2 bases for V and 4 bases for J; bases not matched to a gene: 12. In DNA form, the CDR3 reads TGTGCCAGCAGCGTTCGTCCGGGACTAGGAAAACCAGATACGCAGTATTTT. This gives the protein CASSVRPGLGKPDTQYF.

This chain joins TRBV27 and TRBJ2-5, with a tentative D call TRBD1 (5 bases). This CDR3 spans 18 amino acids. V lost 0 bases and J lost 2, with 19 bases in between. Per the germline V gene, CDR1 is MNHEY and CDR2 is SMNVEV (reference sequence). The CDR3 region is CASSLSPFLGPNQETQYF. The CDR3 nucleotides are TGTGCCAGCAGTTTATCACCCTTTTTGGGGCCTAATCAAGAGACCCAGTACTTC.

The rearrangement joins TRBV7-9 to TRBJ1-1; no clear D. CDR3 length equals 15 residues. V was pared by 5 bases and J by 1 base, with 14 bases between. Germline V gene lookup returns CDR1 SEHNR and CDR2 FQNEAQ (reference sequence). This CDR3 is CASSPRGSANTEAFF. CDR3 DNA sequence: TGTGCCAGCAGCCCCAGAGGGTCAGCGAACACTGAAGCTTTCTTT.

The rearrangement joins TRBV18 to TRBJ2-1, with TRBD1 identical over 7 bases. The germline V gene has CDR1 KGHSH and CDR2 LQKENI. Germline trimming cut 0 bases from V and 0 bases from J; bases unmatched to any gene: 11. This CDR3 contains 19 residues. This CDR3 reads CASSPPGTDLLSSYNEQFF. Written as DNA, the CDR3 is TGTGCCAGCTCACCACCCGGGACAGACTTATTAAGCTCCTACAATGAGCAGTTCTTC. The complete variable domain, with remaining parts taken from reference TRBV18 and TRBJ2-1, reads NAGVMQNPRHLVRRRGQEARLRCSPMKGHSHVYWYRQLPEEGLKFMVYLQKENIIDESGMPKERFSAEFPKEGPSILRIQQVVRGDSAAYFCASSPPGTDLLSSYNEQFFGPGTRLTVL.

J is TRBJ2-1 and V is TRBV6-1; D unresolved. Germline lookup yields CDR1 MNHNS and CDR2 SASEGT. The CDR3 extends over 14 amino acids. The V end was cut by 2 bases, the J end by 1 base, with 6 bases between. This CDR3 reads CASSEPSSYNEQFF. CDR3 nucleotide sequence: TGTGCCAGCAGTGAACCCTCTTCCTACAATGAGCAGTTCTTC.

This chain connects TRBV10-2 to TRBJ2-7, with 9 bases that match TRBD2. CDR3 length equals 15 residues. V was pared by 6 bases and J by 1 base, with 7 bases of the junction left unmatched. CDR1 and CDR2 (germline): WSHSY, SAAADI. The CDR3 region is CASRSSGSKSYEQYF. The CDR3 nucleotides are TGCGCCAGCAGAAGTAGCGGGAGCAAATCCTACGAGCAGTACTTC.

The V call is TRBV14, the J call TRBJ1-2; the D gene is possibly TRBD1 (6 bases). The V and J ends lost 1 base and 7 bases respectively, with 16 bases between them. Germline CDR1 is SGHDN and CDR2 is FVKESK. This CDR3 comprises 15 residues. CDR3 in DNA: TGTGCCAGCAGCCAAGTGGGGCAGGGGCTTCTTGGCTACACCTTC. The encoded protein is CASSQVGQGLLGYTF.

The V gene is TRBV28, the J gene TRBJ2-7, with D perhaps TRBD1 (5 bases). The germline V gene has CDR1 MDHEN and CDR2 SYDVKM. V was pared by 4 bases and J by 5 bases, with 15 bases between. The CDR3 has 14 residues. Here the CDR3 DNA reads TGTGCCAGCAGTTACCCCCGGACACTCGACGAGCAGTACTTC. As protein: CASSYPRTLDEQYF.